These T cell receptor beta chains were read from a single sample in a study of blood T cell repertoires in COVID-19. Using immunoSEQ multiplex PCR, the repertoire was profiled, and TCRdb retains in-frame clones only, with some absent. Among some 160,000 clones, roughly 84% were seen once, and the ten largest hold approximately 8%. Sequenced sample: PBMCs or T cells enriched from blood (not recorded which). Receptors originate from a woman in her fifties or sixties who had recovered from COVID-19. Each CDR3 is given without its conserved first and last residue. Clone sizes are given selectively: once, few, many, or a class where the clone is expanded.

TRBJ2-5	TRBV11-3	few	ASSLGDRGAETQY
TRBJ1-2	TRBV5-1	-	ASSLRESNYGYT
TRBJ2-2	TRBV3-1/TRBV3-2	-	ASSQVPGRANTGELF
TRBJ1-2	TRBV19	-	ATADPPTGPYGYT
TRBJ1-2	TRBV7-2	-	ASSTRGRGENGYT
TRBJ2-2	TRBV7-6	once	ASSPPYGRDTGELF
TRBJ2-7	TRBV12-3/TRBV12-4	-	ASSLRQSLEQY
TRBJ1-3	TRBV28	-	ASSLVRGTGNTIY
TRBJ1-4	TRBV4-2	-	ASSRGGGREKLF
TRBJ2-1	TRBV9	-	ASSVVGTGEQF
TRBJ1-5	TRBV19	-	ASSIRAGSNQPQH
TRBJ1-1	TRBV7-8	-	ASSQNWRAGEAF
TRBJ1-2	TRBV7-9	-	ASSLAGGVGYT
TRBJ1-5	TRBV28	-	ASRLTGTQAGQPQH
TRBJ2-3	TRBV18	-	ASSTGVTTDTQY
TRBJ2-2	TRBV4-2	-	ASSRGLRIGELF
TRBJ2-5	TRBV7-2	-	ASSLGRDSKGETQY
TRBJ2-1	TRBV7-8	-	ASSPGLAGGSEQF
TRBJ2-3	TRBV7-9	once	ASSPRGERTTDTQY
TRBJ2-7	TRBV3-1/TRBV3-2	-	ASSQELQAYEQY
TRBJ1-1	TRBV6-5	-	ASSRQGTEAF
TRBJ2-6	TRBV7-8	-	ASIVSGANVLT
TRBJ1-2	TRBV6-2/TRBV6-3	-	ASSWDRTSGSGYT
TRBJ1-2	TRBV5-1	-	ASSPQGNYGYT
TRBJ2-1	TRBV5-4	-	ASSPEQASNEQF
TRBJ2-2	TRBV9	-	ASSGPQGANTGELF
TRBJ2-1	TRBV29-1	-	SVEDGQYYNEQF
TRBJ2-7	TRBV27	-	ASSRDRDEQY